The T cell receptor beta chain under discussion was sequenced for a study of T cells in Graves' hyperthyroidism and ophthalmopathy. Looking at the study overall: The initial diagnosis was the point when peripheral blood was collected, ahead of any treatment.

Study-wide results and caveats: Most thyroid clonotypes expanded above 0.001 were also detected in blood.

Graves' hyperthyroidism is called stable when ophthalmopathy does not progress within 18 months. RNA transcripts served as the template for amplifying TCR beta CDR3 regions. The HTBI primer set served for first-round RT-PCR of the TCR CDR3. From the multiplex PCR reads, TCRdb called clonotypes with MiXCR, one entry per CDR3 protein. This sample has around 580,000 distinct CDR3 sequences, with roughly a sixth found just once. About this clonotype itself: Its antigen is unidentified.

Germline V CDR1 and CDR2: MNHNS, SASEGT. The CDR3 has 17 amino acids. The junction had 11 bases not matched to a gene; V was cut back by 5 bases and J by 1 base. Sequencing was performed on blood. This TCR was recovered from a woman aged 18-30 years with Graves' hyperthyroidism. The chain joins TRBV6-1 to TRBJ1-5; TRBD1 matches 7 bases. The CDR3 is CASSTPEGAPSNQPQHF. CDR3 nucleotide sequence: TGTGCCAGCAGTACCCCGGAGGGGGCGCCGAGCAATCAGCCCCAGCATTTT.